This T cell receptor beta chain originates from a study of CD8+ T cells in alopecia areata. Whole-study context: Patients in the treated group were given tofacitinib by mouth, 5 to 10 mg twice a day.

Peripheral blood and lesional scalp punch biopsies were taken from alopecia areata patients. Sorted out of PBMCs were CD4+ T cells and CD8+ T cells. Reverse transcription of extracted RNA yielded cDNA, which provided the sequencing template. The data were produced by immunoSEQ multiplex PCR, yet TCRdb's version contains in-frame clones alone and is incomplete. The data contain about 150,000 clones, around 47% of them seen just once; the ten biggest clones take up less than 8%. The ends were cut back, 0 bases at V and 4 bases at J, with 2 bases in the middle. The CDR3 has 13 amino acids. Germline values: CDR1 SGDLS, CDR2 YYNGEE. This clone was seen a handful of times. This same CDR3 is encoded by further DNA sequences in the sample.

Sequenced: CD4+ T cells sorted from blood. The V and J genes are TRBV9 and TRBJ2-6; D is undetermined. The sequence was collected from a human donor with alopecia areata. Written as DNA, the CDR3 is TGTGCCAGCAGCGTAGCCGGGGCCAACGTCCTGACTTTC. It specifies CASSVAGANVLTF. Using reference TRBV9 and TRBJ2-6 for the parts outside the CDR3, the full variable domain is DSGVTQTPKHLITATGQRVTLRCSPRSGDLSVYWYQQSLDQGLQFLIQYYNGEERAKGNILERFSAQQFPDLHSELNLSSLELGDSALYFCASSVAGANVLTFGAGSRLTVL.